These 31 T cell receptor beta chains came from one sample sequenced in a study of identical twins. TCRdb independently ran MiXCR on the 5' RACE reads; one entry per CDR3 protein. The sample consists of 1,800,000 or so distinct CDR3 sequences, less than 40% of them appearing once. The sample consisted of cord blood. These receptors were collected from a newborn girl in good health.

This rearrangement joins TRBV7-9 to TRBJ2-1; no definite D call. This CDR3 is 13 amino acids long. Trimming took 3 bases from V and 5 from J, leaving 8 bases between them. CDR1 is SEHNR, CDR2 FQNEAQ, per germline (reference sequence). CDR3 sequence: CASSFAVHNEQFF. The CDR3 nucleotides read TGTGCCAGCAGCTTCGCGGTACACAATGAGCAGTTCTTC. Based on the CDR3 plus reference TRBV7-9 and TRBJ2-1, the full variable domain is DTGVSQNPRHKITKRGQNVTFRCDPISEHNRLYWYRQTLGQGPEFLTYFQNEAQLEKSRLLSDRFSAERPKGSFSTLEIQRTEQGDSAMYLCASSFAVHNEQFFGPGTRLTVL.

The chain is built from TRBV12-3 or TRBV12-4 and TRBJ1-5; 7 bases align to TRBD1. V lost 3 bases and J lost 4; bases outside the gene matches: 3. This CDR3 has 14 residues. The CDR3 coding sequence is TGTGCCAGCAGTTTCGAGACAGGGAATCAGCCCCAGCATTTT. Translating gives CASSFETGNQPQHF.

This chain joins TRBV6-5 and TRBJ1-5, with 8 bases matching TRBD1. Trimming cost V 2 bases and J 1 base; bases outside gene matches: 4. The CDR3 sequence is 16 residues long. From germline, CDR1 is MNHEY and CDR2 SVGAGI. The CDR3 here is CASSYKWDRSNQPQHF. The CDR3 nucleotides are TGTGCCAGCAGTTACAAATGGGACAGGAGCAATCAGCCCCAGCATTTT.

This chain connects TRBV6-6 to TRBJ1-2, with TRBD1 identical over 11 bases. V was pared by 0 bases and J by 7 bases, with 4 bases of the junction left unmatched. CDR1 is MNHNY, CDR2 SVGAGI, per germline (reference sequence). CDR3 length: 15 residues. Here the CDR3 DNA reads TGTGCCAGCAGTTACTCAGGACAGGGGGCCGGTGGCTACACCTTC. It yields the protein CASSYSGQGAGGYTF.

The V call is TRBV19, the J call TRBJ2-1; D not certain. Looked up from germline, CDR1 is LNHDA and CDR2 is SQIVND (reference sequence). V lost 3 bases and J 6 bases, leaving 6 bases between the germline ends. The CDR3 loop spans 12 amino acids. The CDR3 here is CASSIICNEQFF. The CDR3 bases are TGTGCCAGTAGTATCATTTGCAATGAGCAGTTCTTC.

The rearrangement joins TRBV27 to TRBJ2-7, with 11 bases lining up with TRBD2. V shed 6 bases and J 7 bases; nucleotides not matched to a gene: 11. The CDR3 extends over 15 amino acids. CDR1 is MNHEY, CDR2 SMNVEV, per germline (reference sequence). The CDR3 DNA reads as TGTGCCAGCAGACTAGCGGGAGAATCCTACAATGAGCAGTACTTC. Amino acid sequence: CASRLAGESYNEQYF.

The chain employs TRBV7-2 and TRBJ2-7; TRBD2 agrees at 11 bases. J gave up 2 bases and V 3 bases, and 3 bases lay outside the gene matches. Germline V gene data show CDR1 as SGHTA and CDR2 as FQGNSA. This CDR3 comprises 15 residues. CDR3 sequence (DNA): TGTGCCAGCAGCTTTGTAGCGGGGGGGACCTACGAGCAGTACTTC. It translates to CASSFVAGGTYEQYF.

V and J are TRBV3-1 and TRBJ2-1, with a possible D match to TRBD2 (6 bases). The CDR3 has 14 amino acids. The V end lost 4 bases, the J end lost 3 bases, and 10 bases lay between the germline ends. Germline CDR1 is LGHDT and CDR2 is YNNKEL (reference sequence). The CDR3 spells CASSRLTSYNEQFF. The CDR3, as DNA: TGTGCCAGCAGCCGACTGACTAGCTACAATGAGCAGTTCTTC.

This clonotype was counted between two and nine times. The chain joins TRBV10-3 to TRBJ2-7; 9 bases agree with TRBD2. The CDR3 runs 17 residues. From germline, CDR1 is ENHRY and CDR2 SYGVKD. V trimming: 0 bases; J trimming: 1 base; junction bases outside the gene matches: 7. The CDR3 region has the DNA TGTGCCATCAGTGAGTCGACCGGGACTAGCAGATCCTACGAGCAGTACTTC. It codes for CAISESTGTSRSYEQYF.

As DNA, the CDR3 is TGCGCCAGCAGCTCGTCACCCAGGGGGGAAAAACTGTTTTTT. Protein sequence: CASSSSPRGEKLFF. The V call is TRBV5-1, the J call TRBJ1-4, with 7 bases lining up with TRBD1. The CDR3 contains 14 residues. CDR1 SGHRS and CDR2 YFSETQ come from the germline V gene. Trimming at V came to 3 bases and at J to 8 bases, leaving 7 bases not matched to a gene.

The V call is TRBV21-1, the J call TRBJ2-3; TRBD2, the D gene given by the table, was not confirmed from the DNA. TRBV21-1 constitutes a pseudogene. There are 19 residues in the CDR3. The CDR3 DNA reads as TGTGCCAGCAGCACCAAAAGCCAAGCGGGACTAGCTCGCACAGATACGCAGTATTTT. Translated: CASSTKSQAGLARTDTQYF.

CDR3 protein: CSAAGGRNTEAFF. The DNA for the CDR3 is TGCAGTGCTGCAGGGGGGAGGAACACTGAAGCTTTCTTT. The rearrangement joins TRBV20-1 to TRBJ1-1, with TRBD1 matching 7 bases. V was clipped by 5 bases and J by 1 base; unmatched bases: 4. This CDR3 spans 13 amino acids. Germline-derived CDR1 and CDR2 are DFQATT and SNEGSKA (reference sequence).

J is TRBJ1-5 and V is TRBV27; the D is unclear. CDR3 length: 13 residues. With 0 bases removed from V and 15 bases from J, the gap between germline ends came to 15 bases. Germline CDR1 and CDR2: MNHEY and SMNVEV (reference sequence). The chain's CDR3 is CASSLSSRPFLHF. The CDR3 DNA reads TGTGCCAGCAGTTTATCGTCGCGGCCTTTCCTGCATTTT.

This clonotype turned up a few times. V is TRBV24-1 and J is TRBJ2-1, with 12 bases matching TRBD2. CDR1 is KGHDR, CDR2 SFDVKD, per germline. This CDR3 is 17 amino acids long. V lost 4 bases and J lost 5; bases outside the gene matches: 8. Written as DNA, the CDR3 is TGTGCCACCAGTGACTCTGGACTAGCGGGACGGGACAATGAGCAGTTCTTC. Its protein product is CATSDSGLAGRDNEQFF.

There are a few counts of this clonotype. This chain links TRBV5-1 with TRBJ1-6; perhaps TRBD1 as D (5 bases). Per germline, CDR1 SGHRS and CDR2 YFSETQ. The CDR3 consists of 16 residues. V was pared by 4 bases and J by 9 bases, with 20 bases between. The CDR3 is CASSVGGTHAGSPLHF. DNA for the CDR3: TGCGCCAGCAGCGTCGGCGGGACGCACGCGGGTTCACCCCTCCACTTT.

The chain employs TRBV2 and TRBJ2-1, with 7 bases fitting TRBD1. CDR1 is SNHLY, CDR2 FYNNEI, per germline. V lost 6 bases and J lost 10; bases outside the gene matches: 9. This CDR3 contains 13 residues. This chain's CDR3 is CASRRGQTYEQFF. CDR3 nucleotide sequence: TGTGCCAGCAGGAGGGGACAGACCTACGAGCAGTTCTTC. Drawing the rest from reference TRBV2 and TRBJ2-1, the complete variable domain is EPEVTQTPSHQVTQMGQEVILRCVPISNHLYFYWYRQILGQKVEFLVSFYNNEISEKSEIFDDQFSVERPDGSNFTLKIRSTKLEDSAMYFCASRRGQTYEQFFGPGTRLTVL.

This clonotype appeared a few times. This chain uses TRBV2 with TRBJ2-1; D unclear. This CDR3 is built from 13 residues. Germline V gives CDR1 SNHLY, CDR2 FYNNEI. The V gene lost 10 bases and the J gene lost 2 bases, with 12 bases spanning the gap. CDR3 coding DNA: TGTGCCATCCTCCGGGCCCCCTACAATGAGCAGTTCTTC. This codes for CAILRAPYNEQFF. Full variable domain (remainder filled in from reference TRBV2 and TRBJ2-1): EPEVTQTPSHQVTQMGQEVILRCVPISNHLYFYWYRQILGQKVEFLVSFYNNEISEKSEIFDDQFSVERPDGSNFTLKIRSTKLEDSAMYFCAILRAPYNEQFFGPGTRLTVL.

CDR3 residues: CASSLRFVGTGGTYEQYF. The CDR3 coding sequence is TGTGCCAGCAGCTTAAGGTTCGTAGGGACAGGGGGCACCTACGAGCAGTACTTC. The chain couples TRBV11-2 to TRBJ2-7, with 12 nucleotides matching TRBD1. Losses at the gene ends were 2 bases for V and 2 bases for J; bases not matched to a gene: 10. Germline CDR1 reads SGHAT; CDR2 reads FQNNGV. This CDR3 contains 18 residues.

CDR3 in DNA: TGCAGTGCTAGAGGTCCGGGACTAGCGGCCCCGAGGGCCTACAATGAGCAGTTCTTC. This gives the protein CSARGPGLAAPRAYNEQFF. The rearrangement uses TRBV20-1 and TRBJ2-1, with TRBD2 matching 11 bases. V lost 1 base, J lost 2 bases, and 13 bases stayed unmatched. The CDR3 runs 19 residues. CDR1 is DFQATT and CDR2 is SNEGSKA in the germline V gene (reference sequence).

This clonotype was counted many times. The chain employs TRBV29-1 and TRBJ2-7; 7 bases match TRBD1. The V segment lost 4 bases and the J segment 7 bases; nucleotides outside the gene matches: 13. CDR1 is SQVTM and CDR2 is ANQGSEA in the germline V gene. The CDR3 contains 14 residues. The CDR3 DNA follows: TGCAGCGTTGGGTCCCGACAGGGCTTGAGAGAGCAGTACTTC. Translating gives CSVGSRQGLREQYF.

This clonotype appeared a single time. The J gene is TRBJ1-4, the V gene TRBV28; 9 nucleotides match TRBD1. Germline V CDR1 and CDR2: MDHEN, SYDVKM. Germline trimming cut 1 base from V and 8 bases from J; bases unmatched to any gene: 2. The length of the CDR3 is 14 residues. CDR3 sequence: CASSLFDRGEKLFF. The CDR3 nucleotides read TGTGCCAGCAGTTTATTCGACAGGGGGGAAAAACTGTTTTTT.

The CDR3 loop reads CATSDLLPTDTQYF. In DNA, the CDR3 is TGTGCCACCAGTGATTTGCTTCCCACAGATACGCAGTATTTT. The J gene is TRBJ2-3, the V gene TRBV24-1; D is ambiguous. The CDR3 is made up of 14 amino acids. V lost 0 bases, J lost 2 bases, and 5 bases lay in between. The germline CDR1 and CDR2 sequences are KGHDR and SFDVKD.

V and J are TRBV28 and TRBJ2-5; D is undetermined. The CDR3 consists of 16 residues. The germline V and J ends were trimmed by 2 bases and 11 bases, with 24 bases remaining between them. CDR1 MDHEN and CDR2 SYDVKM come from the germline V gene. This chain's CDR3 is CASSLNPGRSYNEQYF. Here the CDR3 DNA reads TGTGCCAGCAGTTTAAACCCCGGCAGGTCCTACAATGAGCAGTACTTC. Looking up the rest from reference TRBV28 and TRBJ2-5 gives the full variable domain: DVKVTQSSRYLVKRTGEKVFLECVQDMDHENMFWYRQDPGLGLRLIYFSYDVKMKEKGDIPEGYSVSREKKERFSLILESASTNQTSMYLCASSLNPGRSYNEQYFGPGTRLLVL.

The chain is built from TRBV5-5 and TRBJ1-3, with 7 nucleotides matching TRBD1. CDR3 length equals 17 residues. CDR1 SGHKS and CDR2 YYEKEE come from the germline V gene (reference sequence). J lost 0 bases, V lost 4 bases, and 10 bases had no gene match. The CDR3 coding sequence is TGTGCCAGCAGCCAAGCCGGGACAGTTGTCTCTGGAAACACCATATATTTT. Its protein is CASSQAGTVVSGNTIYF.

V usage is TRBV2 and J usage is TRBJ1-2; TRBD1 matches 8 bases. V dropped 4 bases and J dropped 8; count of bases not matched to a gene: 6. CDR3 length equals 13 residues. Per the germline V gene, CDR1 is SNHLY and CDR2 is FYNNEI. The CDR3 bases are TGTGCCAGCAGTGGAGGACAGGGAAAGGGCTACACCTTC. Residues: CASSGGQGKGYTF.

The chain joins TRBV4-2 to TRBJ2-7; D may be TRBD2 (5 bases). The CDR3 consists of 17 residues. CDR1 is LGHNA, CDR2 YNFKEQ, per germline. Trimming took 0 bases from V and 2 from J, leaving 17 bases between them. CDR3 DNA sequence: TGTGCCAGCAGCCAAGATGAGGGAGCCCATCGGGCCTACGAGCAGTACTTC. Translating it yields CASSQDEGAHRAYEQYF.

The table lists this clonotype with many counts. The chain recombines TRBV6-5 with TRBJ1-6; D ambiguous. Germline CDR1 reads MNHEY; CDR2 reads SVGAGI. V was shortened by 5 bases and J by 0 bases, with 11 bases between the two germline ends. The CDR3 is 16 residues long. CDR3 region: CASSTHRSSYNSPLHF. The CDR3 DNA follows: TGTGCCAGCAGTACACACCGGAGCTCCTATAATTCACCCCTCCACTTT.

The V and J genes are TRBV29-1 and TRBJ1-4; 7 nucleotides align to TRBD1. The ends lost 6 bases at V and 4 bases at J; junction bases unmatched: 11. Germline V lookup: CDR1 SQVTM, CDR2 ANQGSEA. The CDR3 is 15 residues long. CDR3 nucleotides: TGCAGCGTCGCGACAGGGTCCCCGTTTAATGAAAAACTGTTTTTT. Amino acids: CSVATGSPFNEKLFF. Together with reference TRBV29-1 and TRBJ1-4, the CDR3 gives the full variable domain: SAVISQKPSRDICQRGTSLTIQCQVDSQVTMMFWYRQQPGQSLTLIATANQGSEATYESGFVIDKFPISRPNLTFSTLTVSNMSPEDSSIYLCSVATGSPFNEKLFFGSGTQLSVL.

This clonotype was seen only a few times. V gene TRBV28 combines with J gene TRBJ1-2, with 8 nucleotides matching TRBD1. The CDR3 is 12 amino acids. The germline CDR1 and CDR2 sequences are MDHEN and SYDVKM. V lost 11 bases and J lost 4; bases outside the gene matches: 6. As DNA, the CDR3 is TGTGCCCTCTCAACAGGGGGCTATGGCTACACCTTC. Encoded protein: CALSTGGYGYTF.

V and J are TRBV5-1 and TRBJ1-1, with D tentatively TRBD1 (5 bases). CDR1 is SGHRS, CDR2 YFSETQ, per germline. Trimming took off 0 bases at V and 0 bases at J, with 15 bases between the two ends. The CDR3 spans 17 residues. The CDR3 protein is CASSLDVREPMNTEAFF. The DNA of the CDR3 is TGCGCCAGCAGCTTGGACGTCAGGGAACCCATGAACACTGAAGCTTTCTTT.

This clonotype has a count of ten or more. The chain is built from TRBV4-2 and TRBJ2-7, with D possibly called TRBD1 or TRBD2 (5 bases each). The CDR3 loop spans 16 amino acids. Trimming stripped 0 bases from V and 3 bases from J, with 15 bases between. CDR1 and CDR2 (germline): LGHNA, YNFKEQ. In nucleotides, the CDR3 is TGTGCCAGCAGCCAAGATCCGCAGGGAGACTTCTACGAGCAGTACTTC. Amino acid sequence: CASSQDPQGDFYEQYF.